The source of this TCR beta chain is a study of T cells in Graves' hyperthyroidism and ophthalmopathy (dated by TCRdb to between 2019 and 2020). Background for the entire study: Peripheral blood samples were taken at initial diagnosis, before any treatment was given. TCR V-J signatures able to tell the groups apart were searched for in a discovery cohort of some 97 patients, of whom roughly 42 had Graves' ophthalmopathy and roughly 58 had stable Graves' hyperthyroidism. Prospective prediction of ophthalmopathy was tested in an independent validation cohort consisting of some 18 hyperthyroidism patients and around 17 patients who later progressed to ophthalmopathy. The roughly 91 discovery patients were randomly split 7:3 into training and test sets. In addition, the study compared T-cell repertoires in thyroid tissue and in blood from roughly 6 Graves' hyperthyroidism patients. After sampling, hyperthyroidism patients received methimazole starting at 30 mg daily, and ophthalmopathy patients received high-dose intravenous methylprednisolone. The paper describes TCR Vbeta CDR3 sequencing of 135 peripheral blood samples, made up of 43 ophthalmopathy patients, 70 to 80 hyperthyroidism patients and 17 progressor patients.

Ophthalmopathy patients had moderately to severely active disease, Clinical Activity Score of at least 3, NOSPECS grade of at least 4, and duration under 3 months. The study excluded patients with uncontrolled infections, other autoimmune diseases, pregnancy or lactation. Clinical symptoms, serum thyroxine and TRAb, thyroid ultrasound, and orbital computed tomography formed the basis for the diagnoses. PBMCs were separated from 10 ml of fresh peripheral blood using Ficoll-Paque density gradient centrifugation. Total RNA was extracted using Trizol reagent, and RNA quality was assessed on an Agilent 2100 Bioanalyzer. Overall study results and their limits: Most expanded thyroid clonotypes (frequency above 0.001) were also detected in blood, suggesting blood repertoires may reflect thyroid immune responses. In validation, the model predicted progression to ophthalmopathy a median of around six months before onset, with over 55% sensitivity and around 76% specificity. In cross-validation, a model built on a 13 V-J signature told ophthalmopathy apart from stable hyperthyroidism with over 85% sensitivity and 81% to 82% specificity, and in testing the same model reached 80%/75%. No statistical method was used to fix the sample size in advance, and group allocation was not hidden from the investigators.

Amplification of TCR beta CDR3 regions was carried out from RNA transcripts. The first round of RT-PCR for the TCR CDR3 was performed with the HTBI primer set and the Qiagen OneStep RT-PCR kit. The libraries were constructed in a second round of multiplex PCR and then size-selected and purified. The libraries were sequenced on an Illumina HiSeq2000 using paired-end 100 bp reads. The authors' pipeline ran thus. SOAPnuke was used to process the raw data, throwing out any read that contained adapters or uncalled bases, had a mean Phred below 15, or lacked an exact constant-primer or identifier match. High-quality paired reads were merged with COPE v1.2.5, and unique nucleotide sequences were defined as clonotypes. MiTCR v1.1 was used to align the clonotypes against IMGT TRBV, TRBD and TRBJ reference segments. The analysis included only V-J combinations with a frequency above 0.0001, which together covered more than 98% of the repertoires. A TCS score was defined as the ratio of F50 (clonal expansion) to E x V (chaos), with BLOSUM62-based TCRdist applied between CDR3 peptides within each V-J. Welch's t-statistics and random forest reduced roughly 540 V-J features to about 13, which were used in a naive Bayes classifier (R e1071). TCRdb cleaned the public reads at Q25 with fastp, built clones with MiXCR and kept in-frame beta chains. Under each unique CDR3 protein, matching rows form one entry showing the most common genes and DNA. The V and J calls were not made by the authors but by TCRdb's processing. The sample contains 450,000 to 600,000 distinct CDR3 sequences, just under 20% of them found a single time. The top ten constitute over 45% of the sample.

Of note for this clonotype: No antigen is known for it. Per-base quality was not reported, and no clone a single base away is much larger than it.

The clonotype originates from a man aged 35 to 55 with Graves' ophthalmopathy. Material: blood.

The encoded CDR3 is CASSQGGDAAYEQYF. The DNA is TGCGCCAGCAGCCAAGGTGGGGACGCCGCCTACGAGCAGTACTTC. The chain is made from TRBV4-3 and TRBJ2-7; the D call could be TRBD1 or TRBD2, with each sharing 5 bases. Trimming removed 1 base from V and 2 bases from J, leaving 12 bases between the germline ends. Sequences LGHNA (CDR1) and YSLEER (CDR2) are obtained from the germline V gene. Counted from cysteine to phenylalanine, this CDR3 has 15 amino acids. CDR3 DNA only is kept here, 45 bases in frame from base 1.